Each of the 3 T cell receptor beta chains below was sequenced from the same sample in a study of shared clonotypes between healthy human individuals. Only in-frame clones appear in the TCRdb table, and some are missing; sequencing was by immunoSEQ multiplex PCR. Of about 2.4 million clones listed, approximately 94% were seen once; the top ten hold 0.36%. The material sequenced was naive CD4+ T cells from PBMCs. Subset defined: CD45RA+ positively selected. The receptors here all came from a man aged 18 to 29 in good health. Some clones in this sample may be carry-over from other donors' samples.

This sequence joins TRBV28 and TRBJ1-2; the match to TRBD1 covers 7 bases. In germline, CDR1 is MDHEN, CDR2 SYDVKM. Trimming took 11 bases from V and 13 from J; bases not matched to a gene: 19. This CDR3 region has 13 residues. The CDR3 sequence: CASLLYLQGVTTF. The CDR3, as DNA: TGTGCCTCCTTATTGTACCTCCAGGGGGTAACCACCTTC.

The gene calls are TRBV6-1 and TRBJ1-5; 8 nucleotides line up with TRBD1. There are 13 residues in the CDR3. J was trimmed by 6 bases and V by 8 bases; bases with no gene match: 6. CDR1 is MNHNS and CDR2 is SASEGT in the germline V gene. The CDR3 protein is CASGTGVSQPQHF. As DNA, the CDR3 is TGTGCCAGCGGGACAGGAGTAAGTCAGCCCCAGCATTTT.

This clone was found once. The CDR3 is CASSPYALLRSAIYNEQFF. In nucleotides, the CDR3 is TGTGCCAGCTCACCATATGCGCTCCTGCGATCTGCAATTTACAATGAGCAGTTCTTC. The chain uses TRBV18 and TRBJ2-1; D unresolved. The CDR3 sequence is 19 residues long. V dropped 2 bases and J dropped 4 bases, with 24 bases sitting between them. Germline-derived CDR1 and CDR2 are KGHSH and LQKENI.